This TCR beta chain came from a study of monozygotic twins with inflammatory bowel disease. TCRdb re-analyzed the 5' RACE reads; it lists each CDR3 protein once, without DNA. The table for this sample gives approximately 200,000 distinct CDR3 sequences. The blood volume drawn from each donor was 2 to 3 ml. The source of this sequence is a human donor with ulcerative colitis or Crohn's disease, or a healthy co-twin of an affected twin (not recorded which). The sample consisted of blood.

The CDR3 sequence is CSAFGLQTNYGYTF. The J gene is TRBJ1-2, the V gene TRBV20-1. This CDR3 has 14 amino acids. The germline gives CDR1 DFQATT, CDR2 SNEGSKA (reference sequence).